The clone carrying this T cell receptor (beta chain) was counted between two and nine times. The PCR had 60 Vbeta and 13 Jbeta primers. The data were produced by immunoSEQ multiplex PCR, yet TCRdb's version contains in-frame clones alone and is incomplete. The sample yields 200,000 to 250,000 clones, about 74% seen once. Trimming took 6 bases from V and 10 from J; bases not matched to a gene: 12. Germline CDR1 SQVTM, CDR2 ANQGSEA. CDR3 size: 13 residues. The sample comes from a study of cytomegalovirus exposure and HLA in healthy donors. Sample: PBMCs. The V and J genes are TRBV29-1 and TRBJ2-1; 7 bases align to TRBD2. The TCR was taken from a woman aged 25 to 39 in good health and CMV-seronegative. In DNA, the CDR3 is TGCAGCGTAACCGGGAGGTTCGGGGTAGAGCAGTTCTTC. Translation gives CSVTGRFGVEQFF.